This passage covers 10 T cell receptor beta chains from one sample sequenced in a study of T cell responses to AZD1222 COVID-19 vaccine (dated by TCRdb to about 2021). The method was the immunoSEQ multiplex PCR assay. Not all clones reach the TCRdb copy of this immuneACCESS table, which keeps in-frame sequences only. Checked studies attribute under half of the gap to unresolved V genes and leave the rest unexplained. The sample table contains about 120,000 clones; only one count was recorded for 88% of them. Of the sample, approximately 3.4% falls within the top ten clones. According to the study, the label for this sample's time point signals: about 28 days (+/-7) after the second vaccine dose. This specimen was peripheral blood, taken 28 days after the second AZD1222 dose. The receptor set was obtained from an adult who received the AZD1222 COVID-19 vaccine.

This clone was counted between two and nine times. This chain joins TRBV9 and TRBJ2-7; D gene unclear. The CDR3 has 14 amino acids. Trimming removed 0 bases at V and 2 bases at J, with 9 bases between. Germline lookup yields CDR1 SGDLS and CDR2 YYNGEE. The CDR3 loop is CASSVGSIPYEQYF. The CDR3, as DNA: TGTGCCAGCAGCGTAGGGTCCATACCCTACGAGCAGTACTTC.

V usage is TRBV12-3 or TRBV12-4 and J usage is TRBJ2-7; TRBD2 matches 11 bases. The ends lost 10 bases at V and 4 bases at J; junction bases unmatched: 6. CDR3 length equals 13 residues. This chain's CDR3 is CATIAGGPYEQYF. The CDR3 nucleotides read TGTGCCACGATAGCGGGAGGGCCGTACGAGCAGTACTTC.

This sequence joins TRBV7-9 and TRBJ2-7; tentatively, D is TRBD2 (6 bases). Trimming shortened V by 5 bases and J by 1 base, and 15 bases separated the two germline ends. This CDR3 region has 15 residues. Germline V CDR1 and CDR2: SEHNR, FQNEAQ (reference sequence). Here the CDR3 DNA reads TGTGCCAGCAGCCCCTTGGGGGGTGGGTCCTACGAGCAGTACTTC. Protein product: CASSPLGGGSYEQYF.

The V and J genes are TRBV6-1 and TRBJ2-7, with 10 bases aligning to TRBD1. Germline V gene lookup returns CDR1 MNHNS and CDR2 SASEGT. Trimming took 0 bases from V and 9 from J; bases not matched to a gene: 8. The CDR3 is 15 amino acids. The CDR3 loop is CASSEAGDRGNRQYF. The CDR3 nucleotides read TGTGCCAGCAGTGAAGCAGGGGACAGGGGTAACAGGCAGTACTTC.

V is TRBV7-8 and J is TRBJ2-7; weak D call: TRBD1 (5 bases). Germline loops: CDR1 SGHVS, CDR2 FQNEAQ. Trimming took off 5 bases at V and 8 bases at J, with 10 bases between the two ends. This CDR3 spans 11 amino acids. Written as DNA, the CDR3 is TGTGCCAGCAGCCTACAGGAAAAGCAGTACTTC. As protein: CASSLQEKQYF.

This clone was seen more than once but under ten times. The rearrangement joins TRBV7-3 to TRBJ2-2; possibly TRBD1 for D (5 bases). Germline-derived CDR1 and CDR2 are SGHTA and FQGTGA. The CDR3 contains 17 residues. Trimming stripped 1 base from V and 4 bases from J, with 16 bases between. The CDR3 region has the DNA TGTGCCAGCAGCTTAAGTCAGGGCGCGCGTGGCACCGGGGAGCTGTTTTTT. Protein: CASSLSQGARGTGELFF.

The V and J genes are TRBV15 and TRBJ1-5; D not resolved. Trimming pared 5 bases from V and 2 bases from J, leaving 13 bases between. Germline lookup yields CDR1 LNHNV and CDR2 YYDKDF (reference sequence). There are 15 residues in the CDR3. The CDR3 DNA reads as TGTGCCACCAGCGAAGTTAATAGGGGCAATCAGCCCCAGCATTTT. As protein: CATSEVNRGNQPQHF.

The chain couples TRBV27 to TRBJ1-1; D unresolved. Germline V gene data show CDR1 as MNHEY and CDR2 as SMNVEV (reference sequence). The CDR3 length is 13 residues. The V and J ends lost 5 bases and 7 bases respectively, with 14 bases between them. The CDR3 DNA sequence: TGTGCCAGCAGTCCTCGACAAAGCCTTGAAGCTTTCTTT. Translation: CASSPRQSLEAFF.

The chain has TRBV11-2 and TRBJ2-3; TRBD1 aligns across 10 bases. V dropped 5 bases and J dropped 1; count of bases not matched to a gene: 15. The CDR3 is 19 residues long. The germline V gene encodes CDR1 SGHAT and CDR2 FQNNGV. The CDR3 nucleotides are TGTGCCAGCAGCATAACCGGGACAGGGGAAGGTTGGGGCACAGATACGCAGTATTTT. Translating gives CASSITGTGEGWGTDTQYF.

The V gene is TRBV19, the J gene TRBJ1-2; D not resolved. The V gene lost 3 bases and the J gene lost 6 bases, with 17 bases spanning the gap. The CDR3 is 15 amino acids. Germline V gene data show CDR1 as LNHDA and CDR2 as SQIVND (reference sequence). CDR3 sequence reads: CASSILPLALHGYTF. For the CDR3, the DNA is TGTGCCAGTAGTATTTTGCCTCTTGCTCTTCATGGCTACACCTTC.